Sequencing of this T cell receptor beta chain was carried out in a study of T cell repertoires in cytomegalovirus infection (dated by TCRdb to about 2019). Context from the whole study: Donor HLA type was relevant to the analysis, because carriage of CMV infection together with the matching HLA type was indicated by public TCR beta signatures.

The CDR3 runs 20 residues from the cysteine to the phenylalanine. The read is trimmed to its CDR3 DNA, 60 bases read in frame from base 1. CDR1 SEHNR and CDR2 FQNEAQ were looked up in the germline V gene (reference sequence). V is cut back by 5 bases and J by 7 bases, with 22 bases in the junction unmatched. Notes on this clonotype: There is no known antigen for this receptor. No base quality values were provided; no much bigger clone lies one nucleotide off.

The data were produced on an Illumina HiSeq 1500. TCRdb itself trimmed the public reads at Q25 with fastp, ran MiXCR and retained productive beta chains. One record per CDR3 amino acid sequence lists the most common genes and DNA. This sample lists 150,000 to 200,000 distinct CDR3 sequences; 17% were detected once. 18% of the sample rests with the top ten. What the authors observed across the whole study: In the ex vivo response, HLA-C-restricted CMV-specific TCR beta clonotypes were dominant, and in two of eight donors the single most frequent clonotype came from this HLA-C-restricted group. In both this cohort and an independent roughly 330-donor cohort, the cumulative frequency of public TCR beta family members distinguished carriers of CMV infection plus the relevant HLA type.

The chain uses TRBV7-9 and TRBJ2-1, and 11 junctional nucleotides match TRBD2. This clonotype was sampled from a human donor in good health (CMV status not recorded). Some clones in this sample may be carry-over from other donors' samples. Sequencing was performed on CD8+ T cells from PBMCs. The CDR3 amino acid sequence is: CASSAPDTETTSGSGNEQFF. The DNA sequence is TGTGCCAGCAGCGCCCCAGATACAGAGACAACTAGCGGGAGTGGTAATGAGCAGTTCTTC.